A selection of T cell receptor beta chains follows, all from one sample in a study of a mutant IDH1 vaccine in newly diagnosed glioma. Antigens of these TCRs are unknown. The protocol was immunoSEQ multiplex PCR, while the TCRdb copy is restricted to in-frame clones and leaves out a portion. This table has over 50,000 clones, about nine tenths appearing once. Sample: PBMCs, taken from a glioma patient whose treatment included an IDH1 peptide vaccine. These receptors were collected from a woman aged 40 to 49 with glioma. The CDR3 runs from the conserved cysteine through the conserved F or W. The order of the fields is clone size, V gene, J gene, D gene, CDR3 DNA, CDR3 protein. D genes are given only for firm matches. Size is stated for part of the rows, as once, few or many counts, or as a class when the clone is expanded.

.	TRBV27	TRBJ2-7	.	TGTGCCAGCAGCCTCCCTGGGGGAGAGCAGTGCTTC	CASSLPGGEQCF
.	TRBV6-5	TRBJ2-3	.	TGTGCCAGCAGGGAAAGGGGGGCTAGCACAGATACGCAGTATTTT	CASRERGASTDTQYF
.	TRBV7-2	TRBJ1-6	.	TGTGCCAGCAGCTTAGCAGGTTTTGGTTCACCCCTCCACTTT	CASSLAGFGSPLHF
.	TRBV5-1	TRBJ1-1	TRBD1	TGCGCCAGCAGCTTGGGGACAGGGATGAACACTGAAGCTTTCTTT	CASSLGTGMNTEAFF
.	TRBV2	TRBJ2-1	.	TGTGCCAGCAGAGAACAACCAACGAGCTCCTACAATGAGCAGTTCTTC	CASREQPTSSYNEQFF
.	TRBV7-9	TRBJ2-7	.	TGTGCCAGCAGCTTAACCTCCGCGGGGGCTTACGAGCAGTACTTC	CASSLTSAGAYEQYF
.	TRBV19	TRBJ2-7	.	TGTGCCAGTAGTCCCAGGTGGGGGGGGCAGAGCTCCTACGAGCAGTACTTC	CASSPRWGGQSSYEQYF
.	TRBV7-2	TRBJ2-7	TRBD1	TGTGCCAGCAGCTTAGGGGGACAGGGATACGAGCAGTACTTC	CASSLGGQGYEQYF
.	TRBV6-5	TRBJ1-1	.	TGTGCCAGCAGTTACTCTTTTCTGGGGGGCACTGAAGCTTTCTTT	CASSYSFLGGTEAFF
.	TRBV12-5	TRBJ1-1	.	TGTGCTAGTGGTTTAAAAAACACTGAAGCTTTCTTT	CASGLKNTEAFF
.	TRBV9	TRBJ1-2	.	TGTGCCAGCAGCGTAGGCTGGAGCTACACCTTC	CASSVGWSYTF
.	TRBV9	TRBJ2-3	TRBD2	TGTGCCAGCAGCGTAGACAGCGGGGGACCCACAGATACGCAGTATTTT	CASSVDSGGPTDTQYF
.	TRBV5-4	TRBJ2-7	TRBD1	TGTGCCAGCAGCTTAGGACAGGGGCCCGACGAGCAGTACTTC	CASSLGQGPDEQYF
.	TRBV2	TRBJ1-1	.	TGTGCCAGCAGTGTTCTGGGTGGCACTGAAGCTTTCTTT	CASSVLGGTEAFF
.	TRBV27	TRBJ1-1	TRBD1	TGTGCCAGCAGGGTAGAGGGGGCCCGAACTGAAGCTTTCTTT	CASRVEGARTEAFF
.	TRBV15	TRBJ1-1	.	TGTGCCACCCTACGGTCCGAAGTCACTGAAGCTTTCTTT	CATLRSEVTEAFF
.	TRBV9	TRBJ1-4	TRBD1	TGTGCCAGCTTTTGGGACAGGGCTAATGAAAAACTGTTTTTT	CASFWDRANEKLFF
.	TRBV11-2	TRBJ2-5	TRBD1	TGTGCCAGCAGCCCTAGACAGGGGATTGGGGAGACCCAGTACTTC	CASSPRQGIGETQYF
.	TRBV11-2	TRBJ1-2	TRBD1	TGTGCCAGCAGCTTAGATCCCTCTCAGGGGGTGTACTATGGCTACACCTTC	CASSLDPSQGVYYGYTF
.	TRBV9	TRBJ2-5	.	TGTGCCAGCAGCGTAGACTCGGGACCTAAAGAGACCCAGTACTTC	CASSVDSGPKETQYF
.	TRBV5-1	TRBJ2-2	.	TGCGCCAGCAGCTTAACAAACACCGGGGAGCTGTTTTTT	CASSLTNTGELFF
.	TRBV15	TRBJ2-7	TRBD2	TGTGCCACCAGCAGCCAAGGAATAGCGGGAGTCTCCTACGAGCAGTACTTC	CATSSQGIAGVSYEQYF
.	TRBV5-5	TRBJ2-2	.	TGTGCCAGCAGCTTGGACTTAACAGGGATCAACACCGGGGAGCTGTTTTTT	CASSLDLTGINTGELFF
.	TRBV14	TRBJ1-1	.	TGTGCCAGCAGCCTAAGGTCCCTTATGAACACTGAAGCTTTCTTT	CASSLRSLMNTEAFF
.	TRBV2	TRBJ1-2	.	TGTGCCAGCAGTACTGAAAGGGTATCCGGCTACACCTTC	CASSTERVSGYTF
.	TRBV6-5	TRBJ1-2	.	TGTGCCAGCACCTTAGATTTCGCCTATGGCTACACCTTC	CASTLDFAYGYTF
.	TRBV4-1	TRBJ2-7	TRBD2	TGCGCCAGCAGCCTTAGCGGGAGTACGTCCTACGAGCAGTACTTC	CASSLSGSTSYEQYF
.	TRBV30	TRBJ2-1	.	TGTGCCCGCTCCAAGGCTAGCAGTTACAATGAGCAGTTCTTC	CARSKASSYNEQFF
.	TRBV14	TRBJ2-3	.	TGTGCCAGCAGCCAAGCGCGGAGAACAGATACGCAGTATTTT	CASSQARRTDTQYF
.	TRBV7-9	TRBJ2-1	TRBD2	TGTGCCAGCAGTCGCGGGGCGGGAGTGGACCGCTCCTACAATGAGCAGTTCTTC	CASSRGAGVDRSYNEQFF
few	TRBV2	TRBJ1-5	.	TGTGCCAGCAGGCAGACAGGCATATTTAGCAATCAGCCCCAGCATTTT	CASRQTGIFSNQPQHF
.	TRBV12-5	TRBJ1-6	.	TGTGCTAGTGGTTTGGATCGACAGGTCCTCCACTTT	CASGLDRQVLHF
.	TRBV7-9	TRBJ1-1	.	TGTGCCAGCAGCTTCGCGGACGCCGAAGCTTTCTTT	CASSFADAEAFF
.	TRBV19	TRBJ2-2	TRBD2	TGTGCCAGTAGTACTGCGGGGGGGCCGGTCGGGGAGCTGTTTTTT	CASSTAGGPVGELFF
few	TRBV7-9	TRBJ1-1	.	TGTGCCAGCAGCTTAGGCCAATATCGGGGAATGGGCACTGAAGCTTTCTTT	CASSLGQYRGMGTEAFF
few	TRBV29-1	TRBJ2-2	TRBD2	TGCAGCGTGGAAGGACTAGCGACGGCCGGGGAGCTGTTTTTT	CSVEGLATAGELFF
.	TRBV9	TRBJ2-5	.	TGTGCCAGCAGCCATTGGGGACAAGTCCAAGAGACCCAGTACTTC	CASSHWGQVQETQYF
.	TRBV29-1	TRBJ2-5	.	TGCAGCGTTGAGCCCTACCAAGAGACCCAGTACTTC	CSVEPYQETQYF
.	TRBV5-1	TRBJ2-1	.	TGCGCCAGCAGCCTGAGTGGGGGAGGAGTTCGGGGCTCCTACAATGAGCAGTTCTTC	CASSLSGGGVRGSYNEQFF
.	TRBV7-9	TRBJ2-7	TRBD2	TGTGCCAGCAGCTTACCCGGGGCGGGACTAGCGGGCTACGAGCAGTACTTC	CASSLPGAGLAGYEQYF
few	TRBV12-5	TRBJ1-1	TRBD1	TGTGCTAGTGGGACAGGGTGGACCACTGAAGCTTTCTTT	CASGTGWTTEAFF
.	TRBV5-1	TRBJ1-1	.	TGCGCCAGCAGCTTTAATCCCGGGGGCACTGAAGCTTTCTTT	CASSFNPGGTEAFF
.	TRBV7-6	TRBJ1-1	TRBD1	TGTGCCAGCAGCTTAGCGGGACAGGGGGCGAACACTGAAGCTTTCTTT	CASSLAGQGANTEAFF
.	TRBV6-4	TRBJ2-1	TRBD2	TGTGCCAGCAGTGACTCAGCGCGGGGGGGCCTGGATGAGCAGTTCTTC	CASSDSARGGLDEQFF
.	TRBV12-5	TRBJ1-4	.	TGTGCTAGTGGCGGTGGGCTACGGGAAAAACTGTTTTTT	CASGGGLREKLFF
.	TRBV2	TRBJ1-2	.	TGTGCCAGCAGGCAGGGAGTTGCGGGGATGCCGCGGTGGGGGAACTATGGCTACACCTTC	CASRQGVAGMPRWGNYGYTF
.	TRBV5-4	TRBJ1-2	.	TGTGCCAGCAGCTCCCGCAGTGAGGGGTTCTCCTATGGCTACACCTTC	CASSSRSEGFSYGYTF
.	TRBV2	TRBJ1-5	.	TGTGCCAGCAGTGAAGCGCCCAGTCCGCCCCAGCATTTT	CASSEAPSPPQHF
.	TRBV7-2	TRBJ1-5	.	TGTGCCAGCAGCCGCACCTCAGGATCCAATCAGCCCCAGCATTTT	CASSRTSGSNQPQHF
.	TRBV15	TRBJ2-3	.	TGTGCCACCAGCAGAGATCTGACCCCTACGCAGTATTTT	CATSRDLTPTQYF
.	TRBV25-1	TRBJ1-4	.	TGTGCCAGCATCCATAGTGGGGGTGGGGAAAAACTGTTTTTT	CASIHSGGGEKLFF
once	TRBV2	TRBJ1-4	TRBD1	TGTGCCAGCAGTGAGGAAGTCCCGGGACAGGGGCCAAATGAAAAACTGTTTTTT	CASSEEVPGQGPNEKLFF
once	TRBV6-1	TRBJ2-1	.	TGTGCCAGCAGTTCCAGGGGAGCTGAGCAGTTCTTC	CASSSRGAEQFF
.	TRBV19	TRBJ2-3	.	TGTGCCAGCAGGGGACGGGGGGTGACGCAGTATTTT	CASRGRGVTQYF
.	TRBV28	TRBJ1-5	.	TGTGCCAGCAGTTTATCCCAGGGCGGCAATCAGCCCCAGCATTTT	CASSLSQGGNQPQHF